These 32 T cell receptor beta chains originate from one sample sequenced in a study of OX40 agonist ivuxolimab in advanced cancers. Data came from immunoSEQ multiplex PCR; TCRdb stores just in-frame clones and leaves some out. This table has tens of thousands of clones, 65% to 90% appearing once. Here the sequenced sample was CD4+ or CD8+ T cells sorted from blood, taken in a trial of the OX40 agonist ivuxolimab. The receptors stem from an adult with an advanced solid tumor such as melanoma, head and neck, liver or kidney cancer.

The V and J genes are TRBV2 and TRBJ2-1; a weak D match, TRBD2 (5 bases). Trimming pared 5 bases from V and 9 bases from J, leaving 14 bases between. Germline V gives CDR1 SNHLY, CDR2 FYNNEI. The length of the CDR3 is 13 residues. The CDR3 DNA reads TGTGCCAGCAGTCCGGTTACTAGTGGTGAGCAGTTCTTC. It translates to CASSPVTSGEQFF. Complete variable domain (other parts from reference TRBV2 and TRBJ2-1): EPEVTQTPSHQVTQMGQEVILRCVPISNHLYFYWYRQILGQKVEFLVSFYNNEISEKSEIFDDQFSVERPDGSNFTLKIRSTKLEDSAMYFCASSPVTSGEQFFGPGTRLTVL.

The J gene is TRBJ2-5, the V gene TRBV5-4, with a possible D match to TRBD2 (6 bases). Germline lookup yields CDR1 SGHNT and CDR2 YYREEE (reference sequence). The V end lost 2 bases, the J end lost 5 bases, and 10 bases lay between the germline ends. The CDR3 totals 13 residues. This CDR3 is CASSFGREETQYF. The CDR3 DNA reads TGTGCCAGCAGCTTCGGACGGGAGGAGACCCAGTACTTC.

J is TRBJ2-5 and V is TRBV7-7; tentative D call: TRBD1 (6 bases). The CDR3 consists of 13 residues. The germline V gene encodes CDR1 SSHAT and CDR2 FNYEAQ (reference sequence). Trimming shortened V by 4 bases and J by 1 base, and 7 bases separated the two germline ends. CDR3 loop: CASSYRVQETQYF. The CDR3 region has the DNA TGTGCCAGCAGCTACAGGGTCCAAGAGACCCAGTACTTC.

This clone was seen a handful of times. The rearrangement uses TRBV30 and TRBJ1-2; D might be TRBD1 (5 bases). Trimming cost V 0 bases and J 3 bases, with 14 bases left between them. The germline V gene has CDR1 GTSNPN and CDR2 SVGIG (reference sequence). The CDR3 runs 15 residues. In DNA form, the CDR3 reads TGTGCCTGGAGTGTACGGGGTAGGGGCTACTATGGCTACACCTTC. It specifies CAWSVRGRGYYGYTF. Based on the CDR3 plus reference TRBV30 and TRBJ1-2, the full variable domain is SQTIHQWPATLVQPVGSPLSLECTVEGTSNPNLYWYRQAAGRGLQLLFYSVGIGQISSEVPQNLSASRPQDRQFILSSKKLLLSDSGFYLCAWSVRGRGYYGYTFGSGTRLTVV.

This clone was seen more than once but under ten times. This chain links TRBV29-1 with TRBJ2-7, with a weak D call TRBD2 (5 bases). Trimming removed 0 bases from V and 0 bases from J, with 9 bases in between. CDR1 is SQVTM, CDR2 ANQGSEA, per germline. This CDR3 spans 14 amino acids. The CDR3 protein is CSVEDSTSSYEQYF. The CDR3, as DNA: TGCAGCGTTGAAGACTCTACTAGCTCCTACGAGCAGTACTTC.

This chain joins TRBV10-1 and TRBJ2-5; D possibly matches TRBD1 or TRBD2 (5 bases each). CDR1 WNHNN and CDR2 SYGVQD come from the germline V gene (reference sequence). Trimming stripped 7 bases from V and 2 bases from J, with 8 bases between. CDR3 length: 12 amino acids. The CDR3 sequence: CASNEGQETQYF. The CDR3 nucleotides read TGCGCCAGCAACGAGGGGCAAGAGACCCAGTACTTC.

V gene TRBV19 combines with J gene TRBJ2-2; possibly TRBD1 for D (6 bases). The CDR3 sequence is 13 residues long. The V end was cut by 5 bases, the J end by 5 bases, with 9 bases between. CDR1 is LNHDA, CDR2 SQIVND, per germline (reference sequence). This chain's CDR3 is CASSSQGTGELFF. CDR3 nucleotide sequence: TGTGCCAGTAGTTCTCAGGGGACCGGGGAGCTGTTTTTT.

This chain uses TRBV30 with TRBJ1-5; D possibly corresponds to TRBD1 (5 bases). This CDR3 spans 15 amino acids. Trimming took off 1 base at V and 3 bases at J, with 13 bases between the two ends. CDR1 and CDR2 from the germline V gene are GTSNPN and SVGIG (reference sequence). CDR3 sequence reads: CAWSDKGLHNQPQHF. As DNA, the CDR3 is TGTGCCTGGAGTGACAAGGGGTTGCACAATCAGCCCCAGCATTTT.

This clone was seen only a few times. The J gene is TRBJ2-1, the V gene TRBV9; 13 bases match TRBD2. CDR3 size: 16 residues. Trimming at V came to 3 bases and at J to 3 bases, leaving 3 bases not matched to a gene. Germline loops: CDR1 SGDLS, CDR2 YYNGEE. The CDR3 here is CASSGTSGRVYNEQFF. The CDR3 region has the DNA TGTGCCAGCAGCGGGACTAGCGGGAGAGTCTACAATGAGCAGTTCTTC.

The CDR3 DNA follows: TGTGCCAGCAGCTTAGCGGGGACATTTAACTATGGCTACACCTTC. Translation gives CASSLAGTFNYGYTF. V and J are TRBV7-2 and TRBJ1-2, with D perhaps TRBD1 (6 bases). Germline V gene lookup returns CDR1 SGHTA and CDR2 FQGNSA. Trimming stripped 0 bases from V and 1 base from J, with 9 bases between. The CDR3 sequence is 15 residues long.

On this clone itself: This same CDR3 is encoded by further DNA sequences in the sample. The rearrangement joins TRBV7-9 to TRBJ1-2; D gene uncertain. V shed 1 base and J shed 2 bases, with 5 bases lying between them. CDR3 length: 13 residues. Looked up from germline, CDR1 is SEHNR and CDR2 is FQNEAQ (reference sequence). DNA for the CDR3: TGTGCCAGCAGCTTAGGGCAGAACTATGGCTACACCTTC. Translation gives CASSLGQNYGYTF.

This chain uses TRBV19 with TRBJ2-3; D is undetermined. This CDR3 has 13 amino acids. The ends were cut back, 4 bases at V and 4 bases at J, with 9 bases in the middle. Germline V gives CDR1 LNHDA, CDR2 SQIVND (reference sequence). CDR3 DNA sequence: TGTGCCAGTAGTAGGTCCCTGTCAGATACGCAGTATTTT. The encoded protein is CASSRSLSDTQYF.

The CDR3: CASSSGTGQSGNTIYF. CDR3 nucleotide sequence: TGCGCCAGCAGCTCCGGGACAGGGCAGTCTGGAAACACCATATATTTT. V usage is TRBV5-1 and J usage is TRBJ1-3; 9 positions match TRBD1. This CDR3 has 16 amino acids. Germline V lookup: CDR1 SGHRS, CDR2 YFSETQ. Germline trimming cut 3 bases from V and 1 base from J; bases unmatched to any gene: 5.

This clone occurred once. The chain uses TRBV13 and TRBJ2-2, with 12 nucleotides matching TRBD2. The CDR3 totals 17 residues. CDR1 and CDR2 (germline): PRHDT, FYEKMQ (reference sequence). With V trimmed by 6 bases and J by 7 bases, 12 bases remained unmatched. The CDR3 reads CASRLLRLAGDGGELFF. The CDR3 nucleotides read TGTGCCAGCAGGCTACTCCGACTAGCGGGAGATGGCGGGGAGCTGTTTTTT.

There are a few counts of this clone. This chain joins TRBV5-1 and TRBJ2-3; weak D call: TRBD2 (6 bases). V lost 4 bases and J 0 bases, leaving 12 bases between the germline ends. Germline V gene data show CDR1 as SGHRS and CDR2 as YFSETQ. The CDR3 has 15 amino acids. The DNA of the CDR3 is TGCGCCAGCAGCCCCCTAGCGACTAGCACAGATACGCAGTATTTT. It is translated as CASSPLATSTDTQYF.

As regards this clone: One end of the junction fails to match germline, which may point to a read error. This rearrangement joins TRBV6-1 to TRBJ2-3; a possible D gene is TRBD1 (6 bases). The CDR3 runs 14 residues. From germline, CDR1 is MNHNS and CDR2 SASEGT. The CDR3 protein is CSGSRDRSTDTQYF. The DNA of the CDR3 is TGCTCCGGGTCGCGAGACAGGTCCACAGATACGCAGTATTTT.

The CDR3 sequence: CAISDSGGQYTEAFF. In DNA, the CDR3 is TGTGCCATCAGTGATTCCGGGGGACAGTACACTGAAGCTTTCTTT. This chain joins TRBV10-3 and TRBJ1-1; 7 bases line up with TRBD1. The CDR3 covers 15 residues. V trimming: 3 bases; J trimming: 3 bases; junction bases outside the gene matches: 7. Germline V gene lookup returns CDR1 ENHRY and CDR2 SYGVKD.

The J gene is TRBJ2-7, the V gene TRBV18; D is possibly TRBD1 (5 bases). With 2 bases removed from V and 6 bases from J, the gap between germline ends came to 14 bases. The CDR3 totals 14 residues. Per the germline V gene, CDR1 is KGHSH and CDR2 is LQKENI. CDR3 sequence: CASSPSHRSGEQYF. The CDR3 nucleotides read TGTGCCAGCTCACCATCCCACAGGTCGGGCGAGCAGTACTTC.

This chain connects TRBV19 to TRBJ1-5; 7 bases line up with TRBD1. The V and J ends lost 6 bases and 5 bases, in that order; junction bases with no gene match: 10. The germline CDR1 and CDR2 sequences are LNHDA and SQIVND (reference sequence). This CDR3 region has 15 residues. The CDR3 sequence: CASSLDRAGYQPQHF. The CDR3 DNA reads TGTGCCAGTAGCCTAGACAGGGCCGGTTATCAGCCCCAGCATTTT.

The CDR3 DNA reads as TGTGCCAGCAGCCCGCACAGGGTCTTAACCTACGAGCAGTACTTC. Residues: CASSPHRVLTYEQYF. The chain is built from TRBV5-8 and TRBJ2-7; possibly TRBD1 for D (6 bases). V gave up 4 bases and J gave up 2 bases, with 16 bases separating them. There are 15 residues in the CDR3. Per germline, CDR1 SGHTS and CDR2 YDEGEE. The variable domain in full, with the rest retrieved from reference TRBV5-8 and TRBJ2-7, is EAGVTQSPTHLIKTRGQQATLRCSPISGHTSVYWYQQALGLGLQFLLWYDEGEERNRGNFPPRFSGRQFPNYSSELNVNALELEDSALYLCASSPHRVLTYEQYFGPGTRLTVT.

This clone has a handful of counts. V usage is TRBV7-9 and J usage is TRBJ1-5, with unresolved D. CDR1 and CDR2 from the germline V gene are SEHNR and FQNEAQ (reference sequence). The length of the CDR3 is 15 residues. The V end lost 1 base, the J end lost 3 bases, and 10 bases lay between the germline ends. The DNA for the CDR3 is TGTGCCAGCAGCTTAGGCAGCAATTTCAATCAGCCCCAGCATTTT. Translation: CASSLGSNFNQPQHF. The full variable domain, with the rest looked up from reference TRBV7-9 and TRBJ1-5, is DTGVSQNPRHKITKRGQNVTFRCDPISEHNRLYWYRQTLGQGPEFLTYFQNEAQLEKSRLLSDRFSAERPKGSFSTLEIQRTEQGDSAMYLCASSLGSNFNQPQHFGDGTRLSIL.

The chain carries TRBV12-5 and TRBJ2-1; TRBD2 matches 8 bases. Germline assignment: CDR1 LGHNT and CDR2 FRNRAP. The CDR3 extends over 20 amino acids. Germline trimming cut 0 bases from V and 7 bases from J; bases unmatched to any gene: 20. As DNA, the CDR3 is TGTGCTAGTGGTTTGGTACACCCAGGTGGATTAGGGACTAGTTTTAATGAGCAGTTCTTC. Protein sequence: CASGLVHPGGLGTSFNEQFF.

The chain combines TRBV6-1 with TRBJ1-3; the match to TRBD1 covers 8 bases. The CDR3 has 14 amino acids. With 3 bases clipped from V and 2 bases from J, the junction kept 0 bases outside the gene matches. Germline CDR1 MNHNS, CDR2 SASEGT. The CDR3 loop is CASSEGQAGNTIYF. DNA of the CDR3: TGTGCCAGCAGTGAGGGACAGGCTGGAAACACCATATATTTT.

The chain combines TRBV5-4 with TRBJ1-5; D gene unclear. This CDR3 contains 12 residues. V lost 0 bases and J lost 4, with 2 bases in between. Germline CDR1 and CDR2: SGHNT and YYREEE (reference sequence). The DNA of the CDR3 is TGTGCCAGCAGCTTGGATAATCAGCCCCAGCATTTT. Its protein product is CASSLDNQPQHF.

The chain employs TRBV7-2 and TRBJ1-2; no definite D call. The germline V gene has CDR1 SGHTA and CDR2 FQGNSA. Trimming took 0 bases from V and 7 from J, leaving 9 bases between them. This CDR3 has 13 amino acids. The CDR3 DNA follows: TGTGCCAGCAGCTTAGCGGCAGGCGTTGGCTACACCTTC. It codes for CASSLAAGVGYTF.

This chain uses TRBV10-3 with TRBJ2-2; possibly TRBD1 for D (6 bases). Trimming shortened V by 9 bases and J by 2 bases, and 13 bases separated the two germline ends. CDR3 size: 14 residues. Germline V gene lookup returns CDR1 ENHRY and CDR2 SYGVKD. CDR3: CAIQRQANTGELFF. CDR3 in DNA: TGTGCCATTCAGAGACAGGCTAACACCGGGGAGCTGTTTTTT.

The rearrangement links TRBV4-2 to TRBJ2-5; D possibly matches TRBD1 or TRBD2 (6 bases each). V dropped 0 bases and J dropped 7 bases, with 12 bases sitting between them. CDR1 is LGHNA and CDR2 is YNFKEQ in the germline V gene. This CDR3 region has 14 residues. The CDR3 loop reads CASSQDRGRGTQYF. CDR3 sequence (DNA): TGTGCCAGCAGCCAAGATCGGGGGCGCGGGACCCAGTACTTC.

The gene calls are TRBV19 and TRBJ1-5; TRBD1 might be the D (5 bases). The CDR3 loop spans 13 amino acids. CDR1 and CDR2 from the germline V gene are LNHDA and SQIVND (reference sequence). Trimming removed 3 bases at V and 3 bases at J, with 6 bases between. The CDR3 DNA sequence: TGTGCCAGTAGTATGACAGTCAATCAGCCCCAGCATTTT. It specifies CASSMTVNQPQHF.

This clone was seen once. V usage is TRBV5-1 and J usage is TRBJ2-3; 10 bases align to TRBD1. This CDR3 has 16 amino acids. CDR1 and CDR2 (germline): SGHRS, YFSETQ. The ends lost 4 bases at V and 3 bases at J; junction bases unmatched: 8. In nucleotides, the CDR3 is TGCGCCAGCAGCCCGGGGTTGGGACAGGGGACAGATACGCAGTATTTT. Its protein product is CASSPGLGQGTDTQYF.

The V gene is TRBV19, the J gene TRBJ2-1; weak D call: TRBD2 (5 bases). The CDR3 totals 16 residues. Germline lookup yields CDR1 LNHDA and CDR2 SQIVND (reference sequence). V gave up 3 bases and J gave up 2 bases, with 14 bases separating them. CDR3 sequence: CASSISRRAPYNEQFF. CDR3 nucleotides: TGTGCCAGTAGTATTTCCAGGCGGGCCCCCTACAATGAGCAGTTCTTC. The full variable domain, completed using reference TRBV19 and TRBJ2-1, is DGGITQSPKYLFRKEGQNVTLSCEQNLNHDAMYWYRQDPGQGLRLIYYSQIVNDFQKGDIAEGYSVSREKKESFPLTVTSAQKNPTAFYLCASSISRRAPYNEQFFGPGTRLTVL.

J is TRBJ2-2 and V is TRBV5-6; 8 bases map to TRBD2. The CDR3 has 16 residues. Germline lookup yields CDR1 SGHDT and CDR2 YYEEEE. J was trimmed by 6 bases and V by 0 bases; bases with no gene match: 7. The CDR3 coding sequence is TGTGCCAGCAGCTTGGAGAGATCAGCGGGAGCCGGGGAGCTGTTTTTT. It is translated as CASSLERSAGAGELFF.

V gene TRBV27 combines with J gene TRBJ1-4, with TRBD1 matching 9 bases. Looked up from germline, CDR1 is MNHEY and CDR2 is SMNVEV (reference sequence). The J segment lost 6 bases and the V segment lost 5 bases, leaving 7 bases of the junction unmatched. The CDR3 contains 15 residues. CDR3 protein: CASSTSGQGDEKLFF. Written as DNA, the CDR3 is TGTGCCAGCAGTACCTCGGGACAGGGCGATGAAAAACTGTTTTTT.